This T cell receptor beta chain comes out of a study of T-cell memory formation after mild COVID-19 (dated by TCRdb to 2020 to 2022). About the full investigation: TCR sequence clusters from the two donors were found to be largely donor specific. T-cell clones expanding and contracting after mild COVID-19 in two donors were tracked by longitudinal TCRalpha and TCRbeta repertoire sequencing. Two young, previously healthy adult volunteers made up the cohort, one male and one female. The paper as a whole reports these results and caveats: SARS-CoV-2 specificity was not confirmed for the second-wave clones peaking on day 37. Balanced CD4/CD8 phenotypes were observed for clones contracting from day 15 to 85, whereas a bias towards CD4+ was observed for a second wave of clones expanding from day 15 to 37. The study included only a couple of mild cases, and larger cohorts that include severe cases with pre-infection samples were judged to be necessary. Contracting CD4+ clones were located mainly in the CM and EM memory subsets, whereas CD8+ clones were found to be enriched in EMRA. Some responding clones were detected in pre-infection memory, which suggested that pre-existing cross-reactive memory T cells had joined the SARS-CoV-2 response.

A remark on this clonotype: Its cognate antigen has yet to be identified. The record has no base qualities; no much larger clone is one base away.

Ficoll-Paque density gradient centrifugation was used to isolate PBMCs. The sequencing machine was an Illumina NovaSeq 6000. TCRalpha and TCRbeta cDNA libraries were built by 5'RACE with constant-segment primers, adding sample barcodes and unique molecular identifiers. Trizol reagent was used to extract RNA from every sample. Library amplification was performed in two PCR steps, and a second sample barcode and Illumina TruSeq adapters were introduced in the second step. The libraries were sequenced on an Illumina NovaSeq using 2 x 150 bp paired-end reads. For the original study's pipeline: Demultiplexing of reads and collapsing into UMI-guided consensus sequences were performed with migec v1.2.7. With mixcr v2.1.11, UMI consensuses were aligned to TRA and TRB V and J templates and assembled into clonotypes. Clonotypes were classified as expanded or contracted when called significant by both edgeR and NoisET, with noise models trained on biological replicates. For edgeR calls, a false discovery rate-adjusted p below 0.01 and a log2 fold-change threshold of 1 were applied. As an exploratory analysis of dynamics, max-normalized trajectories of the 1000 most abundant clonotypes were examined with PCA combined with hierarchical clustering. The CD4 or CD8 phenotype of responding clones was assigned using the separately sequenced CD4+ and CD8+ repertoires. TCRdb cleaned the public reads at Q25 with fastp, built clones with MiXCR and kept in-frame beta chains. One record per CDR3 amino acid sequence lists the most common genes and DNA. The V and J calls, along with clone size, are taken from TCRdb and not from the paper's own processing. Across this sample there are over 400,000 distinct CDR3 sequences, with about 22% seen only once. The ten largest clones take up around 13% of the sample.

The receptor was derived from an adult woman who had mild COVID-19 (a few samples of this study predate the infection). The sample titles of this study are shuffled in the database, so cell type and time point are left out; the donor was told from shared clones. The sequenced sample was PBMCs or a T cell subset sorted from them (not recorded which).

CDR3 region: CASSLGQGGEKLFF. The DNA sequence is as follows: TGTGCCAGCAGCTTAGGACAGGGTGGTGAAAAACTGTTTTTT. This receptor chain uses TRBV7-2 and TRBJ1-4; TRBD1 aligns with 7 central bases. The CDR3 spans 14 residues, from the cysteine through the phenylalanine. Kept here is only the CDR3 DNA, which spans 42 bases and is read in frame from base 1. For this chain, trimming is 1 base at the V end and 7 bases at the J end, and the number of junction bases without a gene match is 3. The germline V gene gives CDR1 as SGHTA and CDR2 as FQGNSA. Reference TRBV7-2 and TRBJ1-4 genes cover what lies past the CDR3, so the full variable domain is GAGVSQSPSNKVTEKGKDVELRCDPISGHTALYWYRQSLGQGLEFLIYFQGNSAPDKSGLPSDRFSAERTGGSVSTLTIQRTQQEDSAVYLCASSLGQGGEKLFFGSGTQLSVL.